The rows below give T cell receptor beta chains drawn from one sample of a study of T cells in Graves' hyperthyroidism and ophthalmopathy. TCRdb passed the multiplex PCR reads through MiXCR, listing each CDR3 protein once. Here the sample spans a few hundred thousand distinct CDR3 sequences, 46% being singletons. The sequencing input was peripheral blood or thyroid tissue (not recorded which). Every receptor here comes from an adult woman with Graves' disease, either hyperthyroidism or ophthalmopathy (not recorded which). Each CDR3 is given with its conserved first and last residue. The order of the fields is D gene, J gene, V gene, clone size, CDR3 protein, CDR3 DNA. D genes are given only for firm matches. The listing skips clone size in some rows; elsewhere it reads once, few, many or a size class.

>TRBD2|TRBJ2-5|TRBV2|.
CASSARPLAGERETQYF
TGTGCCAGCAGTGCCCGGCCACTAGCGGGAGAACGGGAGACCCAGTACTTC
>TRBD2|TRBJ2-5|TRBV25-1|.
CASSTSGSTQETQYF
TGTGCCAGCTCGACTAGCGGGAGTACTCAAGAGACCCAGTACTTC
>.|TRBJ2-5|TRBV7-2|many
CASSSQWQGTQYF
TGTGCCAGCAGCTCTCAATGGCAAGGGACCCAGTACTTC
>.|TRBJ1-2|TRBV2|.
CATRQTTYGYTF
TGTGCCACCCGACAGACCACCTATGGCTACACCTTC
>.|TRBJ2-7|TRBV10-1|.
CASSVGWDPSYEQYF
TGCGCCAGCAGTGTTGGGTGGGATCCCTCCTACGAGCAGTACTTC
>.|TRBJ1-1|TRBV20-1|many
CSARGGGRTEAFF
TGCAGTGCTAGGGGAGGGGGACGGACTGAAGCTTTCTTT
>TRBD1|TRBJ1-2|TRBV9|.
CASSVTGGLGYGYTF
TGTGCCAGCAGCGTCACAGGGGGCCTTGGCTATGGCTACACCTTC
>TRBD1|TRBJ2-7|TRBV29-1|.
CSVFRGSSYEQYF
TGCAGCGTTTTCAGGGGGAGCTCCTACGAGCAGTACTTC
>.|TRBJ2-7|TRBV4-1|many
CASSQDGVAVEQYF
TGCGCCAGCAGCCAAGATGGGGTAGCCGTCGAGCAGTACTTC
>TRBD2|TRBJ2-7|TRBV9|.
CASNNGGGSYEQYF
TGTGCCAGCAATAATGGCGGGGGTTCCTACGAGCAGTACTTC
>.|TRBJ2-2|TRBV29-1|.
CSVEDRGLVTGELFF
TGCAGCGTTGAAGATCGGGGGCTAGTCACCGGGGAGCTGTTTTTT
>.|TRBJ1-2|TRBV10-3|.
CAIREGVGSYGYTF
TGTGCCATCAGAGAAGGGGTAGGGAGCTATGGCTACACCTTC
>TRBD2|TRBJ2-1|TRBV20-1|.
CSARTSGRVSHNEQFF
TGCAGTGCCCGGACTAGCGGGAGGGTCTCCCACAATGAGCAGTTCTTC
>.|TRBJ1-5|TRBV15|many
CATCEGSNQPQHF
TGTGCCACCTGCGAGGGGTCCAATCAGCCCCAGCATTTT
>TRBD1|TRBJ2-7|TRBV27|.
CASKMGQGLGEQYF
TGTGCCAGCAAAATGGGACAGGGTTTAGGCGAGCAGTACTTC
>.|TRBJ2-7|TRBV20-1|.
CSASSGVNSYEQYF
TGCAGTGCTAGCTCAGGGGTGAACTCCTACGAGCAGTACTTC
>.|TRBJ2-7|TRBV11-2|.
CASSGRGQYF
TGTGCCAGCAGCGGCAGGGGGCAGTACTTC
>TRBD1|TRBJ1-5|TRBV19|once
CASDRGFSNQPQHF
TGTGCCAGTGACAGGGGCTTTAGCAATCAGCCCCAGCATTTT
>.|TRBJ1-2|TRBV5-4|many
CASSLESRTNLGYTF
TGTGCCAGCAGCTTGGAGAGTCGGACTAATCTTGGCTACACCTTC
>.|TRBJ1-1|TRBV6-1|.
CAGKTAPMNTEAFF
TGTGCCGGAAAGACAGCACCAATGAACACTGAAGCTTTCTTT
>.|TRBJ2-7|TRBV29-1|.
CTVTPGDYEQYF
TGCACCGTTACTCCAGGGGACTACGAGCAGTACTTC
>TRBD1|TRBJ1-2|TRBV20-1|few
CSARQGIAYGYTF
TGCAGTGCGAGACAGGGGATCGCCTATGGCTACACCTTC
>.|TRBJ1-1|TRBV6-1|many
CASSEHVNTEAFF
TGTGCCAGCAGTGAACATGTGAACACTGAAGCTTTCTTT
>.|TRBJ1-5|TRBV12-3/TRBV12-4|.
CASSFGQYNQPQHF
TGTGCCAGCAGTTTTGGTCAGTACAATCAGCCCCAGCATTTT
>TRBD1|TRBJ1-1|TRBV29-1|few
CSVEGQGGTEAFF
TGCAGCGTAGAAGGACAGGGGGGGACTGAAGCTTTCTTT
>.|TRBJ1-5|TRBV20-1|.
CSARDLPPNQPHHF
TGCAGTGCTAGAGATCTACCCCCTAATCAGCCCCACCATTTT
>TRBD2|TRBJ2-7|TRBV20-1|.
CSATGLVLDEQYF
TGCAGTGCCACAGGACTAGTACTCGACGAGCAGTACTTT
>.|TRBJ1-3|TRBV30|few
CAWTALRGTGNTIYF
TGTGCCTGGACCGCCTTAAGGGGAACTGGAAACACCATATATTTT
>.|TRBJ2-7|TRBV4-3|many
CASSQGHSGSSYEQYF
TGCGCCAGCAGCCAAGGACATAGCGGTAGCTCCTACGAGCAGTACTTC
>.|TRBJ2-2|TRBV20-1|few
CSVSVNTGELFF
TGCAGCGTTTCTGTAAACACCGGGGAGCTGTTTTTT